The 30 T cell receptor beta chains reported below all come from one sample, sequenced in a study of Ad26.COV2.S vaccination and SARS-CoV-2 variants listed by TCRdb under 2021. In light of the paper, this sample's treatment or condition label describes: 15 to 20 received Ad26.COV2.S at low or high dose, single or two shots; 5 received placebo; per-sample allocation not given. For vaccine and placebo recipients, repertoires were sequenced using samples collected on day 63 after the first injection. To prepare the library, the immunoSEQ multiplex PCR assay was applied. In TCRdb, the immuneACCESS table is reduced to in-frame sequences with V and J assigned. These tables do not hold every clone; where another copy was compared, an unresolved V gene accounts for under half, and the others remain unexplained. The sample table lists roughly 320,000 clones, about 86% of them with a count of one. Clones ranked in the top ten supply 1.5% to 2.5% of the sample.

The specimen was peripheral blood, collected in a trial of Ad26.COV2.S vaccine versus placebo. The receptors here all came from a person between 18 and 65 years old who received the Ad26.COV2.S COVID-19 vaccine or a placebo.

This sequence joins TRBV7-3 and TRBJ2-3, with D maybe TRBD2 (6 bases). The CDR3 runs to 14 residues. Germline values: CDR1 SGHTA, CDR2 FQGTGA. The V end was cut by 5 bases, the J end by 2 bases, with 11 bases between. This CDR3 is CASSGGNPTDTQYF. The CDR3 nucleotides are TGTGCCAGCAGCGGGGGGAATCCCACAGATACGCAGTATTTT. Together with reference TRBV7-3 and TRBJ2-3, the CDR3 gives the full variable domain: GAGVSQTPSNKVTEKGKYVELRCDPISGHTALYWYRQSLGQGPEFLIYFQGTGAADDSGLPNDRFFAVRPEGSVSTLKIQRTERGDSAVYLCASSGGNPTDTQYFGPGTRLTVL.

The chain recombines TRBV11-3 with TRBJ2-1; D is ambiguous. The germline V and J ends were trimmed by 0 bases and 1 base, with 10 bases remaining between them. The CDR3 covers 16 residues. Germline assignment: CDR1 SGHNT and CDR2 YENEEA. CDR3 region: CASSLDRASSYNEQFF. Here the CDR3 DNA reads TGTGCCAGCAGCTTAGATCGGGCATCTTCCTACAATGAGCAGTTCTTC.

The chain carries TRBV5-6 and TRBJ2-7, with D perhaps TRBD1 (6 bases). Germline V lookup: CDR1 SGHDT, CDR2 YYEEEE. The V gene lost 3 bases and the J gene lost 3 bases, with 7 bases spanning the gap. This CDR3 region has 12 residues. The CDR3 DNA reads as TGTGCCAGCAGCTCACAGGGCTACGAGCAGTACTTC. Amino acid sequence: CASSSQGYEQYF.

The CDR3 region is CASSREADGYTF. CDR3 sequence (DNA): TGCGCCAGCAGCCGGGAGGCGGATGGCTACACCTTC. The rearrangement joins TRBV5-1 to TRBJ1-2, with no clear D. Germline lookup yields CDR1 SGHRS and CDR2 YFSETQ. The CDR3 has 12 residues. V lost 4 bases, J lost 6 bases, and 10 bases lay in between.

This chain joins TRBV3-1 (or the pseudogene TRBV3-2) and TRBJ2-5; possible D gene TRBD2, 5 bases. This CDR3 comprises 13 residues. Trimming removed 1 base at V and 5 bases at J, with 8 bases between. In germline, CDR1 is LGHDT, CDR2 YNNKEL (reference sequence). CDR3 nucleotides: TGTGCCAGCAGCCAAGGGAAGCGGGAGACCCAGTACTTC. It codes for CASSQGKRETQYF.

The chain couples TRBV19 to TRBJ2-3, with 8 bases that match TRBD1. Trimming at V came to 4 bases and at J to 4 bases, leaving 10 bases not matched to a gene. Germline CDR1 LNHDA, CDR2 SQIVND (reference sequence). This CDR3 spans 16 amino acids. Here the CDR3 reads CASSTEGQGRADTQYF. The CDR3 nucleotides read TGTGCCAGTAGTACGGAAGGACAGGGCCGGGCAGATACGCAGTATTTT.

This chain joins TRBV5-4 and TRBJ1-3, with TRBD1 as a possible D gene (5 bases). With 4 bases removed from V and 4 bases from J, the gap between germline ends came to 15 bases. The germline CDR1 and CDR2 sequences are SGHNT and YYREEE (reference sequence). This CDR3 contains 15 residues. The CDR3: CASSLGVSSGNTIYF. As DNA, the CDR3 is TGTGCCAGCAGCCTGGGGGTGAGCTCAGGAAACACCATATATTTT.

The rearrangement uses TRBV7-2 and TRBJ2-2; D uncertain. The CDR3 is 15 amino acids. In germline, CDR1 is SGHTA, CDR2 FQGNSA. Trimming pared 1 base from V and 6 bases from J, leaving 12 bases between. The CDR3 DNA is TGTGCCAGCAGCTTAGTATGGGAATGGGCCGGGGAGCTGTTTTTT. This encodes CASSLVWEWAGELFF.

The chain couples TRBV4-3 to TRBJ2-7; 12 bases are shared with TRBD2. The CDR3 loop spans 14 amino acids. Germline CDR1 is LGHNA and CDR2 is YSLEER. J gave up 11 bases and V 0 bases, and 5 bases lay outside the gene matches. CDR3 sequence reads: CASSQDQTSGGKYF. CDR3 nucleotide sequence: TGCGCCAGCAGCCAAGATCAGACTAGCGGGGGCAAGTACTTC.

V is TRBV2 and J is TRBJ1-5, with a possible D match to TRBD1 (6 bases). The CDR3 extends over 15 amino acids. The V end lost 2 bases, the J end lost 2 bases, and 10 bases lay between the germline ends. The germline gives CDR1 SNHLY, CDR2 FYNNEI. The CDR3 here is CASSEQGLGNQPQHF. In DNA, the CDR3 is TGTGCCAGCAGTGAACAGGGGCTCGGCAATCAGCCCCAGCATTTT.

The chain couples TRBV3-1 (or the pseudogene TRBV3-2) to TRBJ1-1; D is possibly TRBD1 (6 bases). Trimming removed 0 bases at V and 0 bases at J, with 23 bases between. Germline CDR1 LGHDT, CDR2 YNNKEL (reference sequence). The CDR3 extends over 20 amino acids. The DNA for the CDR3 is TGTGCCAGCAGCCAAGATGGGGGACATCGCTATGATCATATGAACACTGAAGCTTTCTTT. This translates into CASSQDGGHRYDHMNTEAFF.

The J gene is TRBJ1-1, the V gene TRBV7-2; D is possibly TRBD1 (6 bases). The CDR3 totals 16 residues. V lost 6 bases and J lost 1, with 18 bases in between. CDR1 SGHTA and CDR2 FQGNSA come from the germline V gene. The CDR3 DNA reads TGTGCCAGCAGGCCAACCAGGGGCCTGAGGAACACTGAAGCTTTCTTT. It translates to CASRPTRGLRNTEAFF.

The chain employs TRBV11-3 and TRBJ2-3; D remains unclear. The CDR3 sequence is 15 residues long. CDR1 and CDR2 (germline): SGHNT, YENEEA. The V end was cut by 1 base, the J end by 2 bases, with 10 bases between. The CDR3 reads CASSLAGWDTDTQYF. CDR3 bases: TGTGCCAGCAGCTTAGCTGGTTGGGACACAGATACGCAGTATTTT.

The chain joins TRBV5-4 to TRBJ2-1, with unresolved D. The V and J ends lost 0 bases and 5 bases respectively, with 6 bases between them. The CDR3 sequence is 13 residues long. The germline V gene has CDR1 SGHNT and CDR2 YYREEE (reference sequence). This CDR3 reads CASSLDLHNEQFF. CDR3 bases: TGTGCCAGCAGCTTGGATCTGCACAATGAGCAGTTCTTC. Supplemented by reference TRBV5-4 and TRBJ2-1, the full variable domain reads ETGVTQSPTHLIKTRGQQVTLRCSSQSGHNTVSWYQQALGQGPQFIFQYYREEENGRGNFPPRFSGLQFPNYSSELNVNALELDDSALYLCASSLDLHNEQFFGPGTRLTVL.

The V and J genes are TRBV6-6 and TRBJ2-1; perhaps TRBD1 as D (5 bases). From germline, CDR1 is MNHNY and CDR2 SVGAGI (reference sequence). The CDR3 sequence is 16 residues long. V lost 7 bases and J 0 bases, leaving 16 bases between the germline ends. The CDR3 sequence: CASKEMGPSSYNEQFF. The CDR3 DNA is TGTGCCAGCAAAGAAATGGGGCCGAGCTCCTACAATGAGCAGTTCTTC.

The chain is built from TRBV5-6 and TRBJ1-2; D is ambiguous. This CDR3 comprises 14 residues. Germline V lookup: CDR1 SGHDT, CDR2 YYEEEE. V was pared by 5 bases and J by 0 bases, with 11 bases between. In DNA form, the CDR3 reads TGTGCCAGCAGTTTAGCAGTTACTAACTATGGCTACACCTTC. Its translation: CASSLAVTNYGYTF.

This chain joins TRBV6-2 or TRBV6-3 and TRBJ1-6; no reliable D call. The CDR3 sequence is 14 residues long. With 2 bases removed from V and 3 bases from J, the gap between germline ends came to 5 bases. Germline loops: CDR1 MNHEY, CDR2 SVGEGT. CDR3 nucleotides: TGTGCCAGCAGTTACACCAGCTATAATTCACCCCTCCACTTT. It codes for CASSYTSYNSPLHF.

The chain has TRBV7-9 and TRBJ1-3; D is undetermined. Germline V gene data show CDR1 as SEHNR and CDR2 as FQNEAQ (reference sequence). Trimming stripped 3 bases from V and 4 bases from J, with 13 bases between. This CDR3 comprises 15 residues. The CDR3 is CASSFREKAGNTIYF. Here the CDR3 DNA reads TGTGCCAGCAGCTTCCGGGAAAAGGCGGGAAACACCATATATTTT. The variable domain in full, completed from reference TRBV7-9 and TRBJ1-3, reads DTGVSQNPRHKITKRGQNVTFRCDPISEHNRLYWYRQTLGQGPEFLTYFQNEAQLEKSRLLSDRFSAERPKGSFSTLEIQRTEQGDSAMYLCASSFREKAGNTIYFGEGSWLTVV.

The V gene is TRBV6-1, the J gene TRBJ2-5; possible D gene TRBD2, 7 bases. The CDR3 sequence is 19 residues long. V shed 4 bases and J shed 2 bases, with 26 bases lying between them. The germline V gene encodes CDR1 MNHNS and CDR2 SASEGT. This CDR3 is CASSASVRGAGASQETQYF. Written as DNA, the CDR3 is TGTGCCAGCAGTGCATCGGTTCGGGGCGCGGGGGCCTCACAAGAGACCCAGTACTTC.

The chain has TRBV9 and TRBJ2-7, with TRBD1 matching 7 bases. In germline, CDR1 is SGDLS, CDR2 YYNGEE. V lost 0 bases and J lost 7; bases outside the gene matches: 13. The CDR3 has 16 amino acids. Here the CDR3 reads CASSVDPLGQTREQYF. CDR3 sequence (DNA): TGTGCCAGCAGCGTAGACCCCCTGGGACAGACAAGGGAGCAGTACTTC.

The chain recombines TRBV7-2 with TRBJ1-2; 8 bases are a match to TRBD1. Germline-derived CDR1 and CDR2 are SGHTA and FQGNSA. Trimming took 4 bases from V and 13 from J; bases not matched to a gene: 17. This CDR3 region has 15 residues. CDR3 in DNA: TGTGCCAGCAGCTCCATCCCCGACAGGGGTGGTGTCTGCACCTTC. Protein product: CASSSIPDRGGVCTF.

This clone has just a few counts. The chain uses TRBV9 and TRBJ1-6, with TRBD1 matching over 8 bases. Germline-derived CDR1 and CDR2 are SGDLS and YYNGEE. Germline trimming cut 2 bases from V and 11 bases from J; bases unmatched to any gene: 6. There are 14 residues in the CDR3. The CDR3 DNA reads as TGTGCCAGCAGCGTTGGACAGGGAGGGACACCCCTCCACTTT. This gives the protein CASSVGQGGTPLHF.

V gene TRBV7-3 combines with J gene TRBJ2-1; D is tentatively TRBD1 or TRBD2 (5 bases each). Per the germline V gene, CDR1 is SGHTA and CDR2 is FQGTGA. Trimming removed 2 bases from V and 2 bases from J, with 19 bases in between. The CDR3 spans 18 residues. CDR3 coding DNA: TGTGCCAGCAGCTTAGAACCCCCCGGGACGGCGACCTACAATGAGCAGTTCTTC. Translation gives CASSLEPPGTATYNEQFF.

V and J are TRBV15 and TRBJ1-2; D call uncertain. Germline V lookup: CDR1 LNHNV, CDR2 YYDKDF (reference sequence). Trimming cost V 1 base and J 6 bases, with 9 bases left between them. The CDR3 runs 13 residues. CDR3 region: CATSRAESDGYTF. The CDR3 DNA reads TGTGCCACCAGCAGAGCCGAAAGTGATGGCTACACCTTC.

The rearrangement links TRBV20-1 to TRBJ1-5, with D unresolved. V was cut by 3 bases and J by 3 bases, with 12 bases left in between. CDR1 and CDR2 (germline): DFQATT, SNEGSKA (reference sequence). This CDR3 region has 14 residues. The CDR3 bases are TGCAGTGCTAGTTTACGGGCACTCAATCAGCCCCAGCATTTT. Translation: CSASLRALNQPQHF.

The rearrangement uses TRBV5-1 and TRBJ1-6; possible D gene TRBD1, 6 bases. CDR3 size: 15 residues. Trimming left V 4 bases short and J 4 bases short, with 12 bases between. Per germline, CDR1 SGHRS and CDR2 YFSETQ. CDR3 sequence: CASSGGLSYNSPLHF. The CDR3 DNA reads as TGCGCCAGCAGCGGGGGGCTCAGTTATAATTCACCCCTCCACTTT.

The sample holds one count of this clone. The chain uses TRBV4-3 and TRBJ1-6; D not resolved. CDR1 is LGHNA and CDR2 is YSLEER in the germline V gene. This CDR3 comprises 13 residues. V dropped 0 bases and J dropped 14 bases, with 11 bases sitting between them. The DNA of the CDR3 is TGCGCCAGCAGCCAAGACGGGGTTCGAGCCCTCCACTTT. This codes for CASSQDGVRALHF.

V usage is TRBV6-6 and J usage is TRBJ2-2; 10 bases align to TRBD1. The J segment lost 5 bases and the V segment lost 6 bases, leaving 6 bases of the junction unmatched. Germline CDR1 MNHNY, CDR2 SVGAGI (reference sequence). This CDR3 is 15 amino acids long. CDR3 DNA sequence: TGTGCCAGCAGCAAGGGACAGGGGAGGACCGGGGAGCTGTTTTTT. Its protein is CASSKGQGRTGELFF.

The V and J genes are TRBV2 and TRBJ2-5, with unresolved D. V lost 5 bases and J lost 0, with 10 bases in between. Germline CDR1 is SNHLY and CDR2 is FYNNEI. The CDR3 length is 14 residues. The CDR3 DNA reads TGTGCCAGCAGTCAGACTGAGTACCAAGAGACCCAGTACTTC. It is translated as CASSQTEYQETQYF.

The chain carries TRBV5-6 and TRBJ2-5, with TRBD1 matching 7 bases. Germline CDR1 is SGHDT and CDR2 is YYEEEE. This CDR3 contains 16 residues. Unmatched junction bases numbered 10, after V lost 3 bases and J lost 2 bases. The CDR3 DNA follows: TGTGCCAGCAGCTCTGTACGGGACAGTCTGCAAGAGACCCAGTACTTC. This translates into CASSSVRDSLQETQYF.